These 23 T cell receptor beta chains were all obtained from the same sample, sequenced in a study of Ad26.COV2.S vaccination and SARS-CoV-2 variants. The sample's treatment: around 19 received Ad26.COV2.S at low or high dose, single or two shots; about 5 received placebo; per-sample allocation not given. Samples came from day 63 after the first vaccine or placebo injection. Using immunoSEQ multiplex PCR, the repertoire was profiled, and TCRdb retains in-frame clones only, with some absent. The table includes a few hundred thousand clones, more than 75% detected once. The sample was peripheral blood, taken in a trial of Ad26.COV2.S vaccine versus placebo. These receptors were collected from a person between 18 and 59 years old who received the Ad26.COV2.S COVID-19 vaccine or a placebo.

The chain links TRBV23-1 to TRBJ2-7; TRBD1 or TRBD2 may be the D gene (5 bases each). TRBV23-1 is flagged as an ORF with uncertain function. CDR3 length: 14 residues. V lost 4 bases to trimming and J lost 1 base, with 11 bases between them. CDR3 sequence (DNA): TGCGCCAGCAGTCGGGACCCTCTTTCCTACGAGCAGTACTTC. The encoded protein is CASSRDPLSYEQYF.

The V call is TRBV27, the J call TRBJ1-1; D may be TRBD1 (5 bases). The V gene lost 5 bases and the J gene lost 0 bases, with 10 bases spanning the gap. CDR3 length: 14 amino acids. Germline-derived CDR1 and CDR2 are MNHEY and SMNVEV (reference sequence). The CDR3 bases are TGTGCCAGCAGTAAGGGGTTCATGAACACTGAAGCTTTCTTT. Its protein is CASSKGFMNTEAFF.

The chain is built from TRBV6-1 and TRBJ2-5, with 8 bases that match TRBD2. This CDR3 has 15 residues. V lost 1 base, J lost 4 bases, and 5 bases stayed unmatched. Germline CDR1 MNHNS, CDR2 SASEGT. The DNA of the CDR3 is TGTGCCAGCAGTGAAGGTCGGGGGGGCCGAGAGACCCAGTACTTC. Residues: CASSEGRGGRETQYF.

The J gene is TRBJ2-5, the V gene TRBV10-3; no definite D call. The CDR3 covers 12 residues. Between the trimmed V and J ends, which lost 2 bases and 3 bases, there was a span of 4 bases. CDR1 is ENHRY, CDR2 SYGVKD, per germline. DNA of the CDR3: TGTGCCATCAGTGAGAGGGAAGAGACCCAGTACTTC. Encoded protein: CAISEREETQYF.

This rearrangement joins TRBV9 to TRBJ2-3; 8 bases agree with TRBD1. The length of the CDR3 is 15 residues. Unmatched junction bases numbered 6, after V lost 4 bases and J lost 2 bases. From germline, CDR1 is SGDLS and CDR2 YYNGEE. CDR3 bases: TGTGCCAGCAGCCCCCGACAGGGGTACACAGATACGCAGTATTTT. It is translated as CASSPRQGYTDTQYF. The full variable domain, in which reference TRBV9 and TRBJ2-3 provide the parts outside the CDR3, is DSGVTQTPKHLITATGQRVTLRCSPRSGDLSVYWYQQSLDQGLQFLIQYYNGEERAKGNILERFSAQQFPDLHSELNLSSLELGDSALYFCASSPRQGYTDTQYFGPGTRLTVL.

The chain is built from TRBV9 and TRBJ2-1; D might be TRBD2 (5 bases). Per germline, CDR1 SGDLS and CDR2 YYNGEE. The germline V and J ends were trimmed by 3 bases and 8 bases, with 12 bases remaining between them. CDR3 length: 13 residues. DNA of the CDR3: TGTGCCAGCAGCGCCGGGGTTGCGTATGAGCAGTTCTTC. Its protein product is CASSAGVAYEQFF.

The chain links TRBV5-1 to TRBJ2-1; 9 bases line up with TRBD2. Germline lookup yields CDR1 SGHRS and CDR2 YFSETQ. V was clipped by 0 bases and J by 0 bases; unmatched bases: 13. The CDR3 runs 20 residues. CDR3 sequence (DNA): TGCGCCAGCAGCTTGGGTACAGCGGGGGGCCCCCGGAGCTCCTACAATGAGCAGTTCTTC. Translating gives CASSLGTAGGPRSSYNEQFF. Complete variable domain (other parts from reference TRBV5-1 and TRBJ2-1): KAGVTQTPRYLIKTRGQQVTLSCSPISGHRSVSWYQQTPGQGLQFLFEYFSETQRNKGNFPGRFSGRQFSNSRSEMNVSTLELGDSALYLCASSLGTAGGPRSSYNEQFFGPGTRLTVL.

The chain uses TRBV7-2 and TRBJ2-3; no firm D call. Germline V lookup: CDR1 SGHTA, CDR2 FQGNSA. V lost 2 bases and J 2 bases, leaving 8 bases between the germline ends. The CDR3 loop spans 14 amino acids. The CDR3 loop is CASSLNSNTDTQYF. The CDR3 nucleotides are TGTGCCAGCAGCTTAAACTCAAACACAGATACGCAGTATTTT. The variable domain in full, completed from reference TRBV7-2 and TRBJ2-3, reads GAGVSQSPSNKVTEKGKDVELRCDPISGHTALYWYRQSLGQGLEFLIYFQGNSAPDKSGLPSDRFSAERTGGSVSTLTIQRTQQEDSAVYLCASSLNSNTDTQYFGPGTRLTVL.

The V gene is TRBV10-3, the J gene TRBJ2-7, with D possibly matching TRBD1 (6 bases). V was clipped by 4 bases and J by 5 bases, with 15 bases between them. The CDR3 is made up of 14 amino acids. Per germline, CDR1 ENHRY and CDR2 SYGVKD. In DNA form, the CDR3 reads TGTGCCATCAGTGCGGACAGTGATCCTAACGAGCAGTACTTC. Its translation: CAISADSDPNEQYF.

The V gene is TRBV5-6, the J gene TRBJ1-4; unclear D gene. Trimming left V 0 bases short and J 5 bases short, with 8 bases between. This CDR3 contains 14 residues. Per germline, CDR1 SGHDT and CDR2 YYEEEE. The CDR3 coding sequence is TGTGCCAGCAGCTTGGACTTTTCGAATGAAAAACTGTTTTTT. Its protein product is CASSLDFSNEKLFF.

The V call is TRBV6-1, the J call TRBJ2-7; 7 bases line up with TRBD2. The V segment lost 3 bases and the J segment 2 bases; nucleotides outside the gene matches: 7. Germline CDR1 and CDR2: MNHNS and SASEGT. This CDR3 region has 15 residues. DNA for the CDR3: TGTGCCAGCAGTGAGGGGGAGGGGAGCGCCTACGAGCAGTACTTC. Translated, it gives CASSEGEGSAYEQYF.

V gene TRBV6-6 combines with J gene TRBJ2-5; TRBD1 aligns across 8 bases. The junction had 6 bases not matched to a gene; V was cut back by 7 bases and J by 5 bases. Germline values: CDR1 MNHNY, CDR2 SVGAGI (reference sequence). CDR3 length equals 13 residues. The DNA of the CDR3 is TGTGCCAGCACCCCAGGGGGCCGGGAGACCCAGTACTTC. It codes for CASTPGGRETQYF.

This clone is a singleton in its sample. The chain is built from TRBV7-9 and TRBJ2-2; D is unclear. Germline V gives CDR1 SEHNR, CDR2 FQNEAQ (reference sequence). The length of the CDR3 is 10 residues. V was trimmed by 8 bases and J by 7 bases, leaving 5 bases between them. The CDR3 bases are TGTGCCAGCTGGGGCGGGGAGCTGTTTTTT. It codes for CASWGGELFF.

This clone appeared once. V usage is TRBV5-6 and J usage is TRBJ2-5, with D perhaps matching TRBD1 or TRBD2 (5 bases each). Germline lookup yields CDR1 SGHDT and CDR2 YYEEEE. The V end was cut by 1 base, the J end by 2 bases, with 15 bases between. The CDR3 extends over 16 amino acids. This chain's CDR3 is CASSLFQGTGQETQYF. CDR3 nucleotide sequence: TGTGCCAGCAGCTTGTTTCAGGGAACGGGACAAGAGACCCAGTACTTC. Together with reference TRBV5-6 and TRBJ2-5, the CDR3 gives the full variable domain: DAGVTQSPTHLIKTRGQQVTLRCSPKSGHDTVSWYQQALGQGPQFIFQYYEEEERQRGNFPDRFSGHQFPNYSSELNVNALLLGDSALYLCASSLFQGTGQETQYFGPGTRLLVL.

V is TRBV10-3 and J is TRBJ1-4, with 7 positions matching TRBD1. The CDR3 runs to 17 residues. Germline V CDR1 and CDR2: ENHRY, SYGVKD. Trimming took 3 bases from V and 7 from J; bases not matched to a gene: 14. This chain's CDR3 is CAISDPILRQGGEKLFF. The CDR3, as DNA: TGTGCCATCAGTGACCCTATACTACGACAGGGAGGTGAAAAACTGTTTTTT.

The chain recombines TRBV5-4 with TRBJ1-4; TRBD1 is a possible D gene (5 bases). The CDR3 length is 14 residues. In germline, CDR1 is SGHNT, CDR2 YYREEE (reference sequence). Trimming stripped 4 bases from V and 0 bases from J, with 7 bases between. This chain's CDR3 is CASSPQATNEKLFF. The CDR3 DNA reads TGTGCCAGCAGCCCACAGGCAACTAATGAAAAACTGTTTTTT.

Only one count was recorded for this clone. This chain uses TRBV27 with TRBJ2-7, with D possibly TRBD2 on 5 matching bases. The germline V gene encodes CDR1 MNHEY and CDR2 SMNVEV (reference sequence). Trimming shortened V by 3 bases and J by 0 bases, and 9 bases separated the two germline ends. The CDR3 runs 14 residues. CDR3 region: CASSFRGFSYEQYF. CDR3 nucleotides: TGTGCCAGCAGTTTTCGGGGATTCTCCTACGAGCAGTACTTC.

The chain is built from TRBV9 and TRBJ1-1; tentative D call: TRBD1 (6 bases). CDR3 length: 16 residues. V was pared by 4 bases and J by 8 bases, with 24 bases between. Germline V gene lookup returns CDR1 SGDLS and CDR2 YYNGEE. CDR3 amino acids: CASSPSEGEGMREAFF. Here the CDR3 DNA reads TGTGCCAGCAGCCCAAGCGAGGGGGAGGGGATGAGAGAAGCTTTCTTT.

This clone was picked up many times. The J gene is TRBJ1-5, the V gene TRBV7-3; D gene uncertain. From germline, CDR1 is SGHTA and CDR2 FQGTGA. CDR3 length: 13 residues. V gave up 5 bases and J gave up 10 bases, with 15 bases separating them. This CDR3 is CASSLGGRPPQHF. The DNA for the CDR3 is TGTGCCAGCAGCCTAGGAGGGCGTCCCCCCCAGCATTTT.

This rearrangement joins TRBV11-3 to TRBJ2-3; TRBD1 matches 7 bases. Germline V CDR1 and CDR2: SGHNT, YENEEA. Germline trimming cut 5 bases from V and 6 bases from J; bases unmatched to any gene: 8. The CDR3 has 14 residues. The CDR3 reads CASSLRDRGDTQYF. The CDR3 DNA sequence: TGTGCCAGCAGCCTCCGGGACAGAGGGGATACGCAGTATTTT. The full variable domain, with the rest looked up from reference TRBV11-3 and TRBJ2-3, is EAGVVQSPRYKIIEKKQPVAFWCNPISGHNTLYWYLQNLGQGPELLIRYENEEAVDDSQLPKDRFSAERLKGVDSTLKIQPAELGDSAVYLCASSLRDRGDTQYFGPGTRLTVL.

The J gene is TRBJ1-6, the V gene TRBV6-1; D gene uncertain. CDR1 and CDR2 from the germline V gene are MNHNS and SASEGT. V lost 3 bases and J 11 bases, leaving 11 bases between the germline ends. This CDR3 comprises 13 residues. CDR3 in DNA: TGTGCCAGCAGTGACGGCTCCGAGGCACCCCTCCACTTT. This encodes CASSDGSEAPLHF.

The chain has TRBV5-1 and TRBJ1-1; 7 nucleotides match TRBD1. The V segment lost 0 bases and the J segment 5 bases; nucleotides outside the gene matches: 7. Germline CDR1 is SGHRS and CDR2 is YFSETQ. CDR3 length equals 15 residues. Here the CDR3 reads CASSLAGQGGTEAFF. The CDR3 nucleotides are TGCGCCAGCAGCTTGGCCGGGCAGGGGGGGACTGAAGCTTTCTTT. Combining the CDR3 with reference TRBV5-1 and TRBJ1-1 gives the whole variable domain KAGVTQTPRYLIKTRGQQVTLSCSPISGHRSVSWYQQTPGQGLQFLFEYFSETQRNKGNFPGRFSGRQFSNSRSEMNVSTLELGDSALYLCASSLAGQGGTEAFFGQGTRLTVV.

This clone appeared a single time. The V call is TRBV3-1 (or the pseudogene TRBV3-2), the J call TRBJ2-3; tentative D call: TRBD2 (5 bases). Trimming took off 3 bases at V and 2 bases at J, with 6 bases between the two ends. CDR3 length equals 13 residues. Germline-derived CDR1 and CDR2 are LGHDT and YNNKEL (reference sequence). This chain's CDR3 is CASSHLATDTQYF. CDR3 bases: TGTGCCAGCAGCCACCTAGCCACAGATACGCAGTATTTT.